What follows is one TCR beta chain and its context. Its antigen is unidentified. The germline V gene has CDR1 SGHRS and CDR2 YFSETQ. The junction had 6 bases not matched to a gene; V was cut back by 2 bases and J by 6 bases. This CDR3 is 15 amino acids long. The record originates from a study of OX40 agonist ivuxolimab in advanced cancers. Turning to the study itself: A mean age of approximately 64 years, range roughly 23 to 79, was recorded, and approximately 79% were male.

Some clones are missing from TCRdb's copy, which holds only in-frame ones; the method was immunoSEQ multiplex PCR. The table shows some 81,000 clones, with approximately 85% occurring only once. General observations from the study: CD4+ and CD8+ blood T cells expanded clonally by week 6 at 0.1 to 3.0 mg/kg. There were, on average, more expanded clones in CD8+ T cells than in CD4+. Determination of antigen specificity was not performed for the expanded peripheral T cells.

The clonotype comes from an adult with an advanced solid tumor such as melanoma, head and neck, liver or kidney cancer. The gene calls are TRBV5-1 and TRBJ2-3; the match to TRBD2 covers 10 bases. Sample: CD4+ or CD8+ T cells sorted from blood, taken in a trial of the OX40 agonist ivuxolimab. The chain's CDR3 is CASSFILAGVDTQYF. The CDR3 DNA sequence: TGCGCCAGCAGCTTTATCCTAGCGGGGGTGGATACGCAGTATTTT.